Listed below are T cell receptor beta chains from one sample, sequenced in a study of blood T cells in healthy people across ages. TCRdb passed the 5' RACE reads through MiXCR, listing each CDR3 protein once. Of about 780,000 distinct CDR3 sequences in the sample, around 24% were seen once. The sample also formed part of further work on T cells of mothers and their children.

Material for sequencing was blood. The source of these receptors is a boy aged 5-17 years in good health. Each CDR3 is given with its conserved first and last residue.

j_call	v_call	cdr3_aa
TRBJ2-7	TRBV10-2	CASSEPWGPYEQYF
TRBJ2-7	TRBV29-1	CSVRLGDEQYF
TRBJ2-1	TRBV12-3/TRBV12-4	CASSLEGLAGERAYNEQFF
TRBJ2-7	TRBV6-2/TRBV6-3	CASSYSSRGDYEQYF
TRBJ2-6	TRBV5-5	CASSPNQGSPLSGANVLTF
TRBJ2-7	TRBV7-8	CASSPRSLTYEQYF
TRBJ2-3	TRBV7-3	CASTLRGALTDTQYF
TRBJ2-1	TRBV5-1	CASSLGPGVTYNEQFF
TRBJ2-3	TRBV12-3/TRBV12-4	CASGNSGSTDTQYF
TRBJ2-3	TRBV4-1	CASSQLPGGGDRTDTQYF
TRBJ2-1	TRBV20-1	CSARSKLAGEVNEQFF
TRBJ2-1	TRBV5-1	CASTWDRGDNEQFF
TRBJ2-1	TRBV28	CASGGSEGDNEQFF
TRBJ1-2	TRBV11-2	CASSSRDRIYGYTF
TRBJ2-3	TRBV28	CASPRTLARPEGTDTQYF
TRBJ2-1	TRBV15	CATQGLENEQFF
TRBJ1-2	TRBV12-3/TRBV12-4	CASSSQGLGYGYTF
TRBJ2-5	TRBV4-2	CASSQEGSGGAQETQYF
TRBJ2-2	TRBV2	CASSERRWQGSPGELFF
TRBJ2-1	TRBV27	CASSSGGAYNEQFF
.	TRBV6-5	CASSYEAGRYNEQFF
TRBJ2-1	TRBV5-1	CASTETRVLAGAYNEQFF
TRBJ1-2	TRBV7-9	CASSLVACCTF
TRBJ1-2	TRBV28	CASIRPGQGKSNYGYTF
TRBJ2-3	TRBV14	CASSQGRLQGSSTDTQYF
TRBJ1-2	TRBV29-1	CSALSANYGYTF
TRBJ2-7	TRBV12-3/TRBV12-4	CASSLSLGQGYEQYF
TRBJ2-1	TRBV28	CASRGEGREQFF
TRBJ2-6	TRBV11-2	CASSGLQGNSGANVLTF
TRBJ2-5	TRBV20-1	CSVHGGPQETQYF
TRBJ2-7	TRBV7-6	CASSPRSYPSSYEQYF
TRBJ2-5	TRBV29-1	CSAVKLAGGPQTQYF
TRBJ2-2	TRBV7-2	CASIPDRGATGELFF
TRBJ2-1	TRBV5-1	CASSLYRGGTYNEQFF
TRBJ1-4	TRBV19	CASSIAQGSREKLFF
TRBJ2-4	TRBV29-1	CSVEGVLQGKNIQYF
.	TRBV20-1	CSARVVSEQYF
TRBJ2-5	TRBV20-1	CSARTSGETQYF
TRBJ1-4	TRBV12-3/TRBV12-4	CASSFVREGEKLFF
.	TRBV11-2	CASSLDRAVYNEQFF
TRBJ2-7	TRBV28	CASSNPGGSYEQYF
TRBJ1-4	TRBV21-1	CASGGTPTNEKLFF
TRBJ1-2	TRBV5-1	CASSLAGGRDGYTF
TRBJ2-5	TRBV7-6	CASSLDTSPQETQYF
TRBJ1-5	TRBV15	CATGSSYNNQPQHF
TRBJ1-6	TRBV11-2	CASSLAWGVVLTF
TRBJ2-5	TRBV24-1	CATSDSRFQETQYF
TRBJ2-1	TRBV7-2	CASSRPLSGGQLTYNEQFF
TRBJ2-2	TRBV9	CASSPLAATGELFF
TRBJ2-4	TRBV5-5	CASSLGAGTENDIQYF
TRBJ2-4	TRBV15	CATSAEEIVSEVITKNIQYF
TRBJ2-7	TRBV6-5	CASSVTGVTYEQYF
TRBJ1-2	TRBV7-2	CASSFRADYGYGYTF